The 6 T cell receptor delta chains presented below share a single source sample, sequenced in a study of gamma-delta chains in newborns, infants, children. TCRdb made new clone calls on the reads using CATT. The data contain roughly 4,000 delta-chain clones, around 43% of them seen just once; the ten biggest clones take up 8% to 9.5%. Specimen: blood, collected at week 6. The receptors derive from a child who was a newborn, infant or young child, either healthy, febrile or measles-vaccinated (not recorded which).

The chain has TRDV1 and TRDJ1; no reliable D call. Trimming stripped 4 bases from V and 1 base from J, with 13 bases between. CDR1 TSWWSYY and CDR2 QGS come from the germline V gene. The CDR3 loop spans 15 amino acids. The DNA of the CDR3 is TGTGCTCTTGGGGTACCTTTCCGCCTCACCGATAAACTCATCTTT. This codes for CALGVPFRLTDKLIF.

V is TRDV1 and J is TRDJ1; 9 nucleotides line up with TRDD3. Germline V lookup: CDR1 TSWWSYY, CDR2 QGS. The V gene end was trimmed by 5 bases and the J gene end by 3 bases; junction bases not matched to a gene: 16. The CDR3 consists of 18 residues. The DNA for the CDR3 is TGTGCTCTTGGGACGAGGTGCGTTCCGGGGGATACATCCGATAAACTCATCTTT. This codes for CALGTRCVPGDTSDKLIF.

In this sample, this clone turned up once. This likely reflects a read error, since a far larger clone is one base away. The V and J genes are TRDV1 and TRDJ1; 10 positions match TRDD3. V dropped 0 bases and J dropped 0; count of bases not matched to a gene: 19. This CDR3 has 22 residues. Germline V gives CDR1 TSWWSYY, CDR2 QGS. The chain's CDR3 is CALGELPTPYWGIVAYTDKLIF. The CDR3 bases are TGTGCTCTTGGGGAACTACCTACACCGTACTGGGGGATCGTAGCGTACACCGATAAACTCATCTTT.

This clone came up a few times. The chain employs TRDV2 and TRDJ1; D is possibly TRDD3 (6 bases). The CDR3 is made up of 19 amino acids. Trimming stripped 0 bases from V and 0 bases from J, with 22 bases between. Germline V lookup: CDR1 GEAIGNYY, CDR2 EKD. As DNA, the CDR3 is TGTGCCTGTGACACCGGGGGAAAATTGGGTCGTAAGTACACCGATAAACTCATCTTT. Its translation is CACDTGGKLGRKYTDKLIF.

To note about this clone: Other DNA sequences of this sample code for an identical CDR3. The chain links TRDV1 to TRDJ1, with D possibly TRDD3 on 7 matching bases. This CDR3 region has 21 residues. The germline CDR1 and CDR2 sequences are TSWWSYY and QGS. Between the trimmed V and J ends, which lost 3 bases and 3 bases, there was a span of 32 bases. CDR3 sequence (DNA): TGTGCTCTTGGGGATATTCCTTCCACCTACTGGGGAACGTACCTCTCCGATAAACTCATCTTT. Translated, it gives CALGDIPSTYWGTYLSDKLIF.

In its sample, this clone was seen a few times. The chain recombines TRDV3 with TRDJ1; D is perhaps TRDD3 (6 bases). The germline V and J ends were trimmed by 3 bases and 0 bases, with 29 bases remaining between them. The CDR3 extends over 19 amino acids. Germline CDR1 TVYSNPD, CDR2 GDNSRS (reference sequence). The CDR3 bases are TGTGCCTTAGGATGTCTTTCTTCTGCTCTGGGGCCGTACACCGATAAACTCATCTTT. It translates to CALGCLSSALGPYTDKLIF.